This T cell receptor (beta chain) was found in a study of CD8 T cells in ankylosing spondylitis. TCRdb ran MiXCR on the 5' RACE reads and lists one entry per CDR3 protein. The table has some 130,000 distinct CDR3 sequences, 7% to 8% seen once. Ten or more counts support this clonotype. CDR3 length: 15 amino acids. Trimming cost V 0 bases and J 10 bases, with 17 bases left between them. Germline lookup yields CDR1 SGHRS and CDR2 YFSETQ. The sequenced sample was blood, either unsorted or a sorted T cell fraction (not recorded which). This sequence was found in a female donor with ankylosing spondylitis or in good health (not recorded which). The rearrangement links TRBV5-1 to TRBJ2-1; D unclear. The chain's CDR3 is CASSLVVSEPREQFF. CDR3 in DNA: TGCGCCAGCAGCTTGGTGGTCAGTGAACCCAGGGAGCAGTTCTTC.